This paragraph covers one T cell receptor beta chain sequence. Generated by immunoSEQ multiplex PCR, the TCRdb table keeps only in-frame clones and is missing some. Counted here are 200,000 to 250,000 clones, 81% occurring once; the ten biggest clones make up 7.5%. The CDR3 contains 18 residues. Germline values: CDR1 SEHNR, CDR2 FQNEAQ (reference sequence). V was pared by 2 bases and J by 4 bases, with 10 bases of the junction left unmatched. Seattle's cohort entered during active infection and was followed longitudinally. The data belong to a study of blood T cell repertoires in COVID-19. Background on the study: T cells, B-cell-depleted T cells, or PBMCs supplied cDNA or gDNA.

Sequenced input: peripheral blood. The V call is TRBV7-9, the J call TRBJ2-5; 13 bases are a match to TRBD2. The source is a woman of 80 years or more with COVID-19, enrolled during active disease. CDR3 bases: TGTGCCAGCAGCTTACGCCCTACAGGACTAGCGGGGGCAGAGACCCAGTACTTC. Encoded protein: CASSLRPTGLAGAETQYF.